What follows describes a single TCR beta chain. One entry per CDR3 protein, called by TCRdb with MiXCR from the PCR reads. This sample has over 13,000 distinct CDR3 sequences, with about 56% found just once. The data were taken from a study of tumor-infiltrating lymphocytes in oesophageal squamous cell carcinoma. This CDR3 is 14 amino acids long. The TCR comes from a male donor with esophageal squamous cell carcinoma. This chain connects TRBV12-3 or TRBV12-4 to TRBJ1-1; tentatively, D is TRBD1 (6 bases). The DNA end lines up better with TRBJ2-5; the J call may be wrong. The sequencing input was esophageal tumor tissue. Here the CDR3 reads CASTFEGGWGTQYF. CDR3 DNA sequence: TGTGCCAGCACCTTTGAAGGGGGTTGGGGGACCCAGTACTTC.